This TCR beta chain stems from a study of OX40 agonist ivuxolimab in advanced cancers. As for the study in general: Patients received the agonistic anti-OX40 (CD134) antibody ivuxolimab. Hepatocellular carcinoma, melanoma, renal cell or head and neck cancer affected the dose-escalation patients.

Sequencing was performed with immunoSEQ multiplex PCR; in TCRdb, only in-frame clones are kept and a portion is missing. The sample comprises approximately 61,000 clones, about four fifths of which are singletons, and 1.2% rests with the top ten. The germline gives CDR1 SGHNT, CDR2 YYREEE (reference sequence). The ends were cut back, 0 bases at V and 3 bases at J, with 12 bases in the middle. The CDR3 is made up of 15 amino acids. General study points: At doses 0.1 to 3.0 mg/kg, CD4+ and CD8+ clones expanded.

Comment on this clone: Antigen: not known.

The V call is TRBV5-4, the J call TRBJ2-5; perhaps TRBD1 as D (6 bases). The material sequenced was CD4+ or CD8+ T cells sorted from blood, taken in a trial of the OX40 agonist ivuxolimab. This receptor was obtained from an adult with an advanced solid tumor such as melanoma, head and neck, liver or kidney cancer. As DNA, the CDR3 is TGTGCCAGCAGCTTGGTGGGGGCGGGTGAAGAGACCCAGTACTTC. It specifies CASSLVGAGEETQYF.